This TCR beta chain comes out of a study of identical twins. This clonotype appeared a few times. MiXCR was run by TCRdb on the 5' RACE reads, yielding one entry per CDR3 protein. The table lists about 700,000 distinct CDR3 sequences, more than 6.5% of them singletons. The CDR3 contains 18 residues. Trimming stripped 0 bases from V and 8 bases from J, with 23 bases between. Germline values: CDR1 SGHAT, CDR2 FQDESV (reference sequence). These data also formed part of another study, on yellow fever vaccine responses in identical twins.

The chain is built from TRBV11-1 and TRBJ2-1; maybe TRBD1 (5 bases). The sequence derives from a woman under 30 in good health. The sequenced material came from PBMCs. CDR3 sequence: CASSLADVGAGPVHEQFF. CDR3 coding DNA: TGTGCCAGCAGCTTAGCGGATGTGGGCGCAGGGCCGGTCCATGAGCAGTTCTTC.